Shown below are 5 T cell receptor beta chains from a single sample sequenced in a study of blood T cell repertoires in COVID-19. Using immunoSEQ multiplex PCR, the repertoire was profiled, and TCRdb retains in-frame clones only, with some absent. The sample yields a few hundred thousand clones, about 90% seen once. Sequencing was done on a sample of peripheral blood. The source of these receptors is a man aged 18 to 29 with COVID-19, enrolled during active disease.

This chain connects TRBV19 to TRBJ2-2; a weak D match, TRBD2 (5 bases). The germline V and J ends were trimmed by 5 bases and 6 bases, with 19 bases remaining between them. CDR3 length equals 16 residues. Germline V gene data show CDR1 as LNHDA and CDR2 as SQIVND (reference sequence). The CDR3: CASSSWAPSKPGELFF. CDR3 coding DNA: TGTGCCAGTAGTTCGTGGGCCCCTAGCAAACCCGGGGAGCTGTTTTTT.

DNA of the CDR3: TGTGCCAGCGCAGCGGGGGGGGGCACCGGGGAGCTGTTTTTT. Translation: CASAAGGGTGELFF. The chain is built from TRBV25-1 and TRBJ2-2; 10 bases agree with TRBD2. The CDR3 runs to 14 residues. The germline CDR1 and CDR2 sequences are MGHDK and SYGVNS. J was trimmed by 4 bases and V by 8 bases; bases with no gene match: 4.

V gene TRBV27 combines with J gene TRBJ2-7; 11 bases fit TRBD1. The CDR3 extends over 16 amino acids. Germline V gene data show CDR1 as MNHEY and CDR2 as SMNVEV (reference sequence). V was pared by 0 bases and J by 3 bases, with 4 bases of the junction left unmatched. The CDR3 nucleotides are TGTGCCAGCAGTTTATCGAGGACAGGGGGCATCTACGAGCAGTACTTC. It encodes CASSLSRTGGIYEQYF.

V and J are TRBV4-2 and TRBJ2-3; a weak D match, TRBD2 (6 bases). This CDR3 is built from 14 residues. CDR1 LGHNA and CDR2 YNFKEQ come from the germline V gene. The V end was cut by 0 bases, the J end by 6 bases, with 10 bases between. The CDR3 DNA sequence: TGTGCCAGCAGCCAAGATGCTAGCGAGGATACGCAGTATTTT. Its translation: CASSQDASEDTQYF.

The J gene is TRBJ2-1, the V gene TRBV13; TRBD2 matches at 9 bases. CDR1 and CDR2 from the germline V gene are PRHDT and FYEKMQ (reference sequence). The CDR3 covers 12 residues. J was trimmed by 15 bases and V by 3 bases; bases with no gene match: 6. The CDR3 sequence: CASSFRLAVPFF. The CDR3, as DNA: TGTGCCAGCAGCTTTAGACTAGCGGTCCCGTTCTTC.